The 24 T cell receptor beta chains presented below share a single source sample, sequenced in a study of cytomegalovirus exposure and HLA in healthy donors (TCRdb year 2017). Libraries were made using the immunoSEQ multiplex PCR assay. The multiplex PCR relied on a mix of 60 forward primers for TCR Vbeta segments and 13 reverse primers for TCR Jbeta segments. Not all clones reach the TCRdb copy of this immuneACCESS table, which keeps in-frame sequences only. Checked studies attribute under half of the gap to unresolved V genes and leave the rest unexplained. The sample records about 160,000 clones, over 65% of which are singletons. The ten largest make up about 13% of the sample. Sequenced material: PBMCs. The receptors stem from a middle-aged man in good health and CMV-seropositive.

As DNA, the CDR3 is TGTGCCAGCAGTCCCCCCACTCACCCCTCCTACAATGAGCAGTTCTTC. It codes for CASSPPTHPSYNEQFF. The J gene is TRBJ2-1, the V gene TRBV28; D gene uncertain. The CDR3 sequence is 16 residues long. Trimming removed 5 bases at V and 0 bases at J, with 14 bases between. Germline assignment: CDR1 MDHEN and CDR2 SYDVKM.

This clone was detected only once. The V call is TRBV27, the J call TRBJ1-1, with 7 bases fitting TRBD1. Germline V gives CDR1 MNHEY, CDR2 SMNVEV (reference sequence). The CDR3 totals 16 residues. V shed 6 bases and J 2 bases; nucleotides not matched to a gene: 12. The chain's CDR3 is CASSFSGQWFNTEAFF. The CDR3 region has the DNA TGTGCCAGCAGCTTTTCGGGACAGTGGTTTAACACTGAAGCTTTCTTT.

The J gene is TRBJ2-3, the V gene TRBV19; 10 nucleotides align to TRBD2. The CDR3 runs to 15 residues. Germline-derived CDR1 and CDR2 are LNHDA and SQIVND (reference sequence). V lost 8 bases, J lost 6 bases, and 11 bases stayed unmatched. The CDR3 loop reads CASATSGTPRDTQYF. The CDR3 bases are TGTGCCAGTGCCACTAGCGGGACCCCTAGGGATACGCAGTATTTT.

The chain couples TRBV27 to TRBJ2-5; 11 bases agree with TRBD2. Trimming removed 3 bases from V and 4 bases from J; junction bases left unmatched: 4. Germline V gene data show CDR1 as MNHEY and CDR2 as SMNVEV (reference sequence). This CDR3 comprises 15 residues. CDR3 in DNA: TGTGCCAGCAGTTTGCTTGGACTAGCGGGAGAGACCCAGTACTTC. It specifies CASSLLGLAGETQYF.

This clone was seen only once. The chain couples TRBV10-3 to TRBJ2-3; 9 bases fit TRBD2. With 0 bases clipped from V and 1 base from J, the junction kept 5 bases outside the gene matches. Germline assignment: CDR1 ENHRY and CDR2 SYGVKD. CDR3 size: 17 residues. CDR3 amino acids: CAISESQGLAGTDTQYF. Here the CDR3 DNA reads TGTGCCATCAGTGAGTCTCAGGGACTAGCCGGCACAGATACGCAGTATTTT.

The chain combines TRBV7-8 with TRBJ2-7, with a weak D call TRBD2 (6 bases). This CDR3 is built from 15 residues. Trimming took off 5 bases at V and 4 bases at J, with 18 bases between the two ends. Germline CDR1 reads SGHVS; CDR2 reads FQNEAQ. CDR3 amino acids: CASSPRLVRGYEQYF. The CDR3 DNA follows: TGTGCCAGCAGCCCTAGACTAGTTCGCGGTTACGAGCAGTACTTC.

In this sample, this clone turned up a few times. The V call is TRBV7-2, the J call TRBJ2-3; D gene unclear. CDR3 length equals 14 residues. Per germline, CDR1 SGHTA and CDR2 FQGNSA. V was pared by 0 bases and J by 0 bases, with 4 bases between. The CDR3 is CASSLASSTDTQYF. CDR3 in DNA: TGTGCCAGCAGCTTAGCGTCTAGCACAGATACGCAGTATTTT.

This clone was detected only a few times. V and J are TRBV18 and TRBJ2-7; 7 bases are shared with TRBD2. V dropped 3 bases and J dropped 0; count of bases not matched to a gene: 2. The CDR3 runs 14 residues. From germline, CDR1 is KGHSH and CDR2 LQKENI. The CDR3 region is CASSPGGTSYEQYF. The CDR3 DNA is TGTGCCAGCTCACCGGGAGGGACCTCCTACGAGCAGTACTTC.

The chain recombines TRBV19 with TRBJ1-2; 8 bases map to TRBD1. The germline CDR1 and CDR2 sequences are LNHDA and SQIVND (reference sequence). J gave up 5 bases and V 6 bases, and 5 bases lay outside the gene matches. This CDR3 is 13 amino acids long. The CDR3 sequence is CASSRTGPYGYTF. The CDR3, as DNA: TGTGCCAGTAGCAGGACAGGGCCATATGGCTACACCTTC.

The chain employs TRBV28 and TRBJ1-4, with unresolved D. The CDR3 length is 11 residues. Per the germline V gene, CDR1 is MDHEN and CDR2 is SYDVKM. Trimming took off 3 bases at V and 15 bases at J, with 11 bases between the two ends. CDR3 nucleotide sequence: TGTGCCAGCAGTTTCGTGGGCCAAGTGTTTTTT. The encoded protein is CASSFVGQVFF.

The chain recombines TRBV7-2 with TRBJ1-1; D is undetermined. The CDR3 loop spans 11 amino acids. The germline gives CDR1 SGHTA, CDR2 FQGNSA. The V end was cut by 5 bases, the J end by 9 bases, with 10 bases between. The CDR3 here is CASSQPKQAFF. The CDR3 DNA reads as TGTGCCAGCAGCCAACCCAAGCAAGCTTTCTTT.

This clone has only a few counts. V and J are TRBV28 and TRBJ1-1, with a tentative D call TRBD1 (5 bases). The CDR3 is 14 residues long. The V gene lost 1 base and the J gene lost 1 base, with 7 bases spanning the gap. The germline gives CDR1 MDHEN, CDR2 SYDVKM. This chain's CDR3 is CASSLFQGNTEAFF. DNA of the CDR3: TGTGCCAGCAGTTTATTTCAGGGGAACACTGAAGCTTTCTTT. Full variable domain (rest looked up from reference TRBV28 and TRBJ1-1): DVKVTQSSRYLVKRTGEKVFLECVQDMDHENMFWYRQDPGLGLRLIYFSYDVKMKEKGDIPEGYSVSREKKERFSLILESASTNQTSMYLCASSLFQGNTEAFFGQGTRLTVV.

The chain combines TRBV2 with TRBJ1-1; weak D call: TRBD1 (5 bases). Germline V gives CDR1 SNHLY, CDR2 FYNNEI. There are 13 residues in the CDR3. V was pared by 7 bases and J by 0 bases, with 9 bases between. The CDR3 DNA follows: TGTGCCAGCATAGGGGATATGAACACTGAAGCTTTCTTT. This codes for CASIGDMNTEAFF.

CDR3: CASSLSSGPYNEQFF. The CDR3 DNA sequence: TGTGCCAGCAGCTTATCTAGCGGGCCCTACAATGAGCAGTTCTTC. V usage is TRBV7-6 and J usage is TRBJ2-1, with TRBD2 identical over 8 bases. V gave up 2 bases and J gave up 2 bases; unmatched junction bases: 2. Germline V CDR1 and CDR2: SGHVS, FNYEAQ. The CDR3 covers 15 residues.

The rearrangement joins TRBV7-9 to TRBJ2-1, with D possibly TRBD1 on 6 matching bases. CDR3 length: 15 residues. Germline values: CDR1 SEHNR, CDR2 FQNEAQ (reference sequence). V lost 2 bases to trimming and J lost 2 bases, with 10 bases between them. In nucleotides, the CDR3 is TGTGCCAGCAGCTTAACCGGGACAACCTACAATGAGCAGTTCTTC. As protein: CASSLTGTTYNEQFF.

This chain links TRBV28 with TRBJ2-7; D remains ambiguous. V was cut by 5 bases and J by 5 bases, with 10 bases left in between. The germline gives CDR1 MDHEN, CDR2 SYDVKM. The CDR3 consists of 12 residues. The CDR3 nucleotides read TGTGCCAGCAGTGCGTTAACGAACGAGCAGTACTTC. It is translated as CASSALTNEQYF.

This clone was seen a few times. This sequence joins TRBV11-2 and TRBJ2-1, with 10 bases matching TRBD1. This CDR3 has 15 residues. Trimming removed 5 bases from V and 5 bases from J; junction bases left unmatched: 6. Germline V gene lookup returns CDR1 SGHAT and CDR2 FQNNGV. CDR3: CASSRGQGIDNEQFF. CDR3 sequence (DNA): TGTGCCAGCAGCAGGGGACAGGGGATCGACAATGAGCAGTTCTTC.

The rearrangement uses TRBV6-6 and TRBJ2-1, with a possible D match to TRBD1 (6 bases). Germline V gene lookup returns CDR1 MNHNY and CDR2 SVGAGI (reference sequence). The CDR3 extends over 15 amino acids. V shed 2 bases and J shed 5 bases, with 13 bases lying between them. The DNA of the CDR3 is TGTGCCAGCAGTTACCAAACTCAGGGGAACAATGAGCAGTTCTTC. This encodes CASSYQTQGNNEQFF.

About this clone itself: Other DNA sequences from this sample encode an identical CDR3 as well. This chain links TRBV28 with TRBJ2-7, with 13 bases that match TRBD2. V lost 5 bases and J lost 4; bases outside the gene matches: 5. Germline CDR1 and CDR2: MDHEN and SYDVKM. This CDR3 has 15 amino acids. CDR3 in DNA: TGTGCCAGCAGTCCAAGACTAGCGGGAGGATACGAGCAGTACTTC. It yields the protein CASSPRLAGGYEQYF.

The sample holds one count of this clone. The CDR3 DNA follows: TGCAGCGTTGAAAGGGAGCCCTACCTGAATGAGCAGTTCTTC. Translated, it gives CSVEREPYLNEQFF. The chain uses TRBV29-1 and TRBJ2-1, with D possibly matching TRBD2 (5 bases). Germline V gives CDR1 SQVTM, CDR2 ANQGSEA. Trimming left V 2 bases short and J 7 bases short, with 15 bases between. The CDR3 totals 14 residues.

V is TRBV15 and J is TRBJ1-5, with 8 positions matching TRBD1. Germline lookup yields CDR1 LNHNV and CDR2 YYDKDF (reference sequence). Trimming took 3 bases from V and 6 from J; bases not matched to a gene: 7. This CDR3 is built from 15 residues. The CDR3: CATSRDRVKSQPQHF. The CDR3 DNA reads TGTGCCACCAGCAGGGACAGGGTTAAGAGTCAGCCCCAGCATTTT.

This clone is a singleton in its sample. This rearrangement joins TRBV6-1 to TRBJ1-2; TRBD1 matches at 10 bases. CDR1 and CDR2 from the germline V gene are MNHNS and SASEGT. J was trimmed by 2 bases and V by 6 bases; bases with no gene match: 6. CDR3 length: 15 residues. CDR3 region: CASRTTGGTNYGYTF. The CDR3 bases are TGTGCCAGCAGGACGACAGGGGGCACCAACTATGGCTACACCTTC.

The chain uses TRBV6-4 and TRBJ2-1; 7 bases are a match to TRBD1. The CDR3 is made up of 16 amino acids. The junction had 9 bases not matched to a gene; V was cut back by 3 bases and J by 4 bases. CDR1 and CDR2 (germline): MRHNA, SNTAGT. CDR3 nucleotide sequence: TGTGCCAGCAGTGAGTCCGGGACAGATTTTTACAATGAGCAGTTCTTC. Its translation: CASSESGTDFYNEQFF.

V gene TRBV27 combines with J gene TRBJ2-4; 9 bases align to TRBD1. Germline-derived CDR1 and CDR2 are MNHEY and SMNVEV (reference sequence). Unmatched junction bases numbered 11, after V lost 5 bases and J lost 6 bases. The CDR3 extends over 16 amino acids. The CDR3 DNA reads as TGTGCCAGCAGTCTCGGGACAGGGAAGGGAAGAAACATTCAGTACTTC. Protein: CASSLGTGKGRNIQYF.